A selection of T cell receptor beta chains follows, all from one sample in a study of blood T cell repertoires in COVID-19. Produced via immunoSEQ multiplex PCR; TCRdb's table is partial and in-frame only. The sample has about 130,000 clones, over 75% seen once. The sample taken for sequencing was peripheral blood. The origin of the receptors is an elderly man with active or convalescent COVID-19. The CDR3 runs from the conserved cysteine through the conserved F or W.

j_gene | v_gene | CDR3aa
TRBJ2-5 | TRBV5-1 | CASSLDSNQQTQYF
TRBJ2-3 | TRBV7-6 | CASSTPSGSTDTQYF
TRBJ2-5 | TRBV5-1 | CASSPGRGGETQYF
TRBJ2-7 | TRBV24-1 | CATSQGSSYEQYF
TRBJ1-1 | TRBV3-1/TRBV3-2 | CASSQRTTTGGTEAFF
TRBJ1-2 | TRBV6-1 | CASSEARDRPNGYTF
TRBJ2-2 | TRBV27 | CASRNLALNTGELFF
TRBJ1-2 | TRBV7-2 | CASSLDTYGYTF
TRBJ2-2 | TRBV5-1 | CASSLAIDTGELFF
TRBJ1-1 | TRBV27 | CASSFAGQGRETEAFF
TRBJ2-6 | TRBV19 | CASTPLPPGQGTYGANVLTF
TRBJ2-1 | TRBV3-1/TRBV3-2 | CASSPGLAAHNEQFF
TRBJ2-3 | TRBV18 | CASSPPSLADTQYF
TRBJ2-3 | TRBV9 | CASSVAAGVTDTQYF
TRBJ1-2 | TRBV4-3 | CASSPDSCGYTF
TRBJ2-5 | TRBV7-8 | CASSSTGGQETQYF
TRBJ1-2 | TRBV28 | CASSLRDKGSNYGYTF
TRBJ2-3 | TRBV20-1 | CSASSRTSGGDTQYF
TRBJ2-5 | TRBV4-2 | CASSQAAGYQETQYF
TRBJ1-2 | TRBV11-1 | CASSSSGQGYYGYTF
TRBJ1-2 | TRBV4-3 | CASSQDPRDRGLITF
TRBJ2-7 | TRBV5-1 | CASSLGGETDYEQYF
TRBJ2-5 | TRBV14 | CASSWTSGGTETQYF
TRBJ1-3 | TRBV9 | CASSVFGELNTIYF
TRBJ2-7 | TRBV11-1 | CASSLGRAGYPYEQYF
TRBJ1-2 | TRBV10-3 | CAISDPRDSYGYTF
TRBJ1-2 | TRBV7-9 | CASNRGGQLLNYGYTF
TRBJ2-2 | TRBV29-1 | CSVGRDRDTGELFF
TRBJ2-1 | TRBV5-1 | CASSPLTSSDEQFF
TRBJ1-1 | TRBV5-1 | CASSVTGRDTEAFF